The present entry profiles one T cell receptor beta chain with its context. This clonotype was seen many times. Its antigen target is currently unknown. Within one base of it there is no much larger clone, and no base qualities were kept. Library preparation employed 5' RACE. The sequencer listed for this sample is Illumina HiSeq 2500. A second PCR of roughly 7 to 11 cycles was performed with a sample-barcoded 5' primer and a J-beta primer mix. Each TCR beta cDNA molecule received a unique molecular identifier from a template-switch 5' adaptor carrying 12 random nucleotides. Each sample yielded at least 2.5 million CDR3-containing paired-end reads. The Mint cDNA synthesis kit, primed by a TRBC-specific oligonucleotide, was used to synthesize first-strand cDNA from all RNA. After uracil-DNA glycosylase treatment, a first 18-cycle PCR used universal primers M1SS and BC2_uni_R on all cDNA. Processing in the source paper ran as follows. Each sample was normalized by randomly selecting 1 million high-quality reads, each carrying a distinct molecular identifier. Instead of being binned into consensus sequences, reads with shared molecular identifiers were discarded. MiTCR, run with a Q25 quality threshold and the strictest error-elimination algorithm, handled CDR3 identification, clonotype clustering and error correction. Lower-bound total TCR beta diversity was estimated with a nonparametric unseen species model using Euler transformation. The public sequencing data were trimmed at Q25 with fastp and processed into clonotypes with MiXCR by TCRdb, which kept only in-frame beta chains. Identical CDR3 proteins give one entry, which carries the most common genes and DNA. For this entry, the V and J calls and clone size follow TCRdb and not the study's own pipeline. For this sample the table gives 800,000 to 1,000,000 distinct CDR3 sequences, of which around 48% were detected only once. Clones ranked in the top ten supply around an eighth of the sample.

The germline V gene (reference sequence) provides CDR1 MNHNY and CDR2 SVGAGI. V is reduced by 4 bases and J by 2 bases, leaving a spacing of 9 bases between them. The CDR3 runs 13 residues from the cysteine to the phenylalanine. Kept here is only the CDR3 DNA, which spans 39 bases and is read in frame from base 1. The record originates from a study of blood T cells in healthy people across ages (dated by TCRdb to about 2015). Turning to the overall study: In model experiments, roughly one uniquely barcoded TCR beta cDNA molecule per two T cells was captured by template switching. The study measured age-related changes in TCR beta repertoire diversity using deep sequencing normalized with unique cDNA molecular identifiers. Donors were grouped into four age groups: young (average 16 years), middle-aged (39), aged (roughly 67) and long-lived (about 82). To avoid experimental bias, donors of different ages were distributed randomly across sequencing lanes. For two donors (one aged 18 to 29 and one aged 80 or older), the study analyzed two additional independent replicas of 1 million unique cDNA reads from the same blood draw.

Donors were around 37 systemically healthy Caucasian individuals from Russia aged 6 to 90 years. Around 10 milliliters of peripheral blood were drawn from each donor into EDTA-treated Vacutainer tubes. PBMCs were isolated by Ficoll-Paque density-gradient centrifugation, with at least 7 million obtained per sample. Total RNA was extracted from PBMCs with Trizol reagent, with at least 6 micrograms obtained per sample. For every donor, an aliquot of PBMCs went through flow cytometry to measure the percentages of naive CD45RAhigh/CD27high T cells. Overall results and qualifications from the work: Because the CMV infection status of the donors was unknown, age-related changes in expanded clonotypes may potentially have been confounded. Total diversity estimates from one million sequenced T cells were considered lower bounds and underestimates. Conclusive comparison of naive and antigen-experienced compartments was prevented by the profiling of bulk unsorted PBMCs. Observed TCR beta diversity per million T cells fell roughly linearly with age, and a significant reduction was already apparent by age around 40. Compared with the aged group, the long-lived group had more naive CD4+ T cells, fewer expanded clones and increased TCR diversity, a pattern suggesting age selection. A strong correlation was found between observed TCR beta diversity and the percentage of naive T cells measured by flow cytometry.

This sequence was found in a man under 40 in good health. The sequence joins TRBV6-6 to TRBJ2-7; no confident D gene assignment can be made. The sample comprised blood. In nucleotide form, the sequence is TGTGCCAGCAGTTCATCGGACCCCTACGAGCAGTACTTC. It codes for CASSSSDPYEQYF.